The 32 T cell receptor beta chains in this list originate from one sample, sequenced in a study of control samples from healthy donors and cancer patients. Assay used: immunoSEQ multiplex PCR; TCRdb lists only in-frame clones, some missing. The data show roughly 89,000 clones, with 91% seen just once and about 16% held by the top ten. Sequenced input: blood. Receptors originate from a man aged 45-65 years in good health.

The chain is built from TRBV19 and TRBJ1-5, with TRBD1 identical over 10 bases. The V gene end was trimmed by 7 bases and the J gene end by 7 bases; junction bases not matched to a gene: 13. This CDR3 region has 16 residues. Per germline, CDR1 LNHDA and CDR2 SQIVND (reference sequence). CDR3 bases: TGTGCCAGTACCCTGATGACAGGGGGCGCCGGCCAGCCCCAGCATTTT. It is translated as CASTLMTGGAGQPQHF.

The V and J genes are TRBV7-2 and TRBJ1-2; no clear D gene. Germline V lookup: CDR1 SGHTA, CDR2 FQGNSA. CDR3 length: 12 amino acids. Deletions cut 2 bases from V and 8 bases from J, with 9 bases between. The CDR3 region has the DNA TGTGCCAGCAGCTTAACGGAAAGGGGCTACACCTTC. It specifies CASSLTERGYTF.

This clone appeared once. The chain is built from TRBV5-6 and TRBJ1-1; 7 positions agree with TRBD1. CDR3 length equals 13 residues. Losses at the gene ends were 4 bases for V and 4 bases for J; bases not matched to a gene: 4. Germline CDR1 SGHDT, CDR2 YYEEEE. This CDR3 is CASSVTGITEAFF. The CDR3 nucleotides are TGTGCCAGCAGCGTGACAGGGATCACTGAAGCTTTCTTT.

The rearrangement links TRBV2 to TRBJ1-6; the D is unclear. The V end lost 3 bases, the J end lost 10 bases, and 10 bases lay between the germline ends. The CDR3 sequence is 13 residues long. Per the germline V gene, CDR1 is SNHLY and CDR2 is FYNNEI. Here the CDR3 DNA reads TGTGCCAGCAGTGAGAGATTGGGGTCACCCCTCCACTTT. Amino acids: CASSERLGSPLHF.

The gene calls are TRBV30 and TRBJ1-1; 9 nucleotides align to TRBD1. The trim removed 2 bases at V and 4 bases at J, leaving 8 bases unmatched. Germline V gives CDR1 GTSNPN, CDR2 SVGIG (reference sequence). CDR3 length: 15 amino acids. The CDR3 reads CAWSTPLTGGTEAFF. The CDR3, as DNA: TGTGCCTGGAGTACGCCATTGACAGGGGGCACTGAAGCTTTCTTT. Complete variable domain (other parts from reference TRBV30 and TRBJ1-1): SQTIHQWPATLVQPVGSPLSLECTVEGTSNPNLYWYRQAAGRGLQLLFYSVGIGQISSEVPQNLSASRPQDRQFILSSKKLLLSDSGFYLCAWSTPLTGGTEAFFGQGTRLTVV.

The chain uses TRBV5-3 and TRBJ2-4; D is ambiguous. TRBV5-3 qualifies as an ORF whose function is uncertain. The CDR3 runs 19 residues. V was clipped by 0 bases and J by 0 bases, with 19 bases between them. The CDR3 sequence is CARSLAQPAVRLAKNIQYF. The CDR3 DNA reads TGTGCCAGAAGCTTGGCACAACCGGCTGTTCGGCTAGCCAAAAACATTCAGTACTTC.

V and J are TRBV24-1 and TRBJ2-5; D gene unclear. CDR3 size: 14 residues. The V end was cut by 4 bases, the J end by 4 bases, with 12 bases between. Germline V gives CDR1 KGHDR, CDR2 SFDVKD. The chain's CDR3 is CATSDLTWGETQYF. The CDR3 bases are TGTGCCACCAGTGACCTGACGTGGGGAGAGACCCAGTACTTC.

V gene TRBV7-2 combines with J gene TRBJ2-2, with D possibly matching TRBD1 (6 bases). V dropped 5 bases and J dropped 8 bases, with 18 bases sitting between them. The V gene's germline CDR1 is SGHTA and CDR2 FQGNSA. This CDR3 is 15 amino acids long. DNA of the CDR3: TGTGCCAGCAGCCTACAACAGGGCAAGAGGGGGGAGCTGTTTTTT. Amino acids: CASSLQQGKRGELFF.

The chain employs TRBV12-5 and TRBJ1-2, with TRBD1 as a possible D gene (5 bases). From germline, CDR1 is LGHNT and CDR2 FRNRAP. The CDR3 totals 13 residues. V shed 3 bases and J shed 8 bases, with 13 bases lying between them. The CDR3 protein is CASGFSRGGGYTF. In DNA form, the CDR3 reads TGTGCTAGTGGTTTTTCGAGGGGTGGAGGCTACACCTTC.

The chain uses TRBV27 and TRBJ2-2; TRBD1 or TRBD2 may be the D gene (5 bases each). The CDR3 totals 16 residues. V shed 3 bases and J shed 5 bases, with 16 bases lying between them. Germline V gives CDR1 MNHEY, CDR2 SMNVEV (reference sequence). The CDR3 loop reads CASSFGTGRSTGELFF. CDR3 sequence (DNA): TGTGCCAGCAGTTTCGGGACGGGGCGGTCGACCGGGGAGCTGTTTTTT.

V gene TRBV11-1 combines with J gene TRBJ1-6; D is ambiguous. The germline V gene has CDR1 SGHAT and CDR2 FQDESV (reference sequence). This CDR3 is built from 13 residues. The V end was cut by 1 base, the J end by 11 bases, with 9 bases between. The CDR3 region has the DNA TGTGCCAGCAGCTTAGTGGACCAGCCACCCCTCCACTTT. Protein: CASSLVDQPPLHF.

This chain uses TRBV5-1 with TRBJ2-3, with TRBD2 identical over 13 bases. CDR1 is SGHRS, CDR2 YFSETQ, per germline. Trimming removed 7 bases from V and 4 bases from J; junction bases left unmatched: 6. The CDR3 covers 15 residues. This CDR3 reads CASRPGLAGSDTQYF. DNA of the CDR3: TGCGCCAGCCGACCGGGACTAGCGGGGTCAGATACGCAGTATTTT. Supplemented by reference TRBV5-1 and TRBJ2-3, the full variable domain reads KAGVTQTPRYLIKTRGQQVTLSCSPISGHRSVSWYQQTPGQGLQFLFEYFSETQRNKGNFPGRFSGRQFSNSRSEMNVSTLELGDSALYLCASRPGLAGSDTQYFGPGTRLTVL.

J is TRBJ1-5 and V is TRBV19; D is possibly TRBD1 (6 bases). Trimming removed 3 bases at V and 6 bases at J, with 12 bases between. The CDR3 extends over 14 amino acids. Per the germline V gene, CDR1 is LNHDA and CDR2 is SQIVND (reference sequence). CDR3 in amino acids: CASSMKGGGQPQHF. CDR3 nucleotide sequence: TGTGCCAGTAGTATGAAGGGGGGAGGTCAGCCCCAGCATTTT.

The chain links TRBV10-3 to TRBJ2-7; a possible D gene is TRBD1 (6 bases). The germline V gene has CDR1 ENHRY and CDR2 SYGVKD. V was cut by 11 bases and J by 5 bases, with 19 bases left in between. The CDR3 sequence is 13 residues long. CDR3 nucleotides: TGTGCCTTCCGAACAGGGTCGGCGAACGAGCAGTACTTC. Its translation: CAFRTGSANEQYF.

This chain uses TRBV7-2 with TRBJ1-4, with D perhaps matching TRBD1 (5 bases). Per germline, CDR1 SGHTA and CDR2 FQGNSA. V gave up 2 bases and J gave up 2 bases, with 12 bases separating them. The CDR3 has 16 residues. The CDR3 protein is CASSLKGVGTNEKLFF. The CDR3 DNA reads TGTGCCAGCAGCTTAAAAGGGGTAGGGACTAATGAAAAACTGTTTTTT. The complete variable domain, with remaining parts taken from reference TRBV7-2 and TRBJ1-4, reads GAGVSQSPSNKVTEKGKDVELRCDPISGHTALYWYRQSLGQGLEFLIYFQGNSAPDKSGLPSDRFSAERTGGSVSTLTIQRTQQEDSAVYLCASSLKGVGTNEKLFFGSGTQLSVL.

The chain uses TRBV11-2 and TRBJ1-1; unclear D gene. Germline V lookup: CDR1 SGHAT, CDR2 FQNNGV. The CDR3 runs 12 residues. Trimming took 1 base from V and 7 from J, leaving 7 bases between them. Here the CDR3 reads CASSLGGIEAFF. CDR3 nucleotide sequence: TGTGCCAGCAGCTTAGGAGGCATTGAAGCTTTCTTT.

This chain connects TRBV3-1 (or the pseudogene TRBV3-2) to TRBJ2-3, with 8 bases identical to TRBD2. This CDR3 contains 15 residues. Germline V lookup: CDR1 LGHDT, CDR2 YNNKEL (reference sequence). The V segment lost 7 bases and the J segment 12 bases; nucleotides outside the gene matches: 18. CDR3 DNA sequence: TGTGCCAGCACCAAGGGATCGGGGGGGGGACATGGACAGTATTTT. Amino acids: CASTKGSGGGHGQYF.

This clone has a handful of counts. The rearrangement joins TRBV18 to TRBJ2-7; perhaps TRBD2 as D (5 bases). Per germline, CDR1 KGHSH and CDR2 LQKENI. V was pared by 6 bases and J by 5 bases, with 23 bases between. The CDR3 runs to 16 residues. CDR3 loop: CASSPVRGGLAHEQYF. In DNA form, the CDR3 reads TGTGCCAGCTCCCCCGTTCGTGGCGGGCTTGCCCACGAGCAGTACTTC. Full variable domain (remainder filled in from reference TRBV18 and TRBJ2-7): NAGVMQNPRHLVRRRGQEARLRCSPMKGHSHVYWYRQLPEEGLKFMVYLQKENIIDESGMPKERFSAEFPKEGPSILRIQQVVRGDSAAYFCASSPVRGGLAHEQYFGPGTRLTVT.

The chain is built from TRBV11-1 and TRBJ2-5; TRBD1 aligns across 10 bases. The germline V gene has CDR1 SGHAT and CDR2 FQDESV (reference sequence). With 3 bases clipped from V and 5 bases from J, the junction kept 3 bases outside the gene matches. The CDR3 spans 14 residues. The CDR3: CASSLTGGVETQYF. The CDR3, as DNA: TGTGCCAGCAGCTTGACAGGGGGCGTTGAGACCCAGTACTTC.

CDR3 region: CASSERQGADGYTF. The CDR3 DNA follows: TGTGCCAGCAGCGAACGACAGGGGGCGGATGGCTACACCTTC. V is TRBV11-2 and J is TRBJ1-2; 10 bases line up with TRBD1. Germline V lookup: CDR1 SGHAT, CDR2 FQNNGV. Germline trimming cut 5 bases from V and 6 bases from J; bases unmatched to any gene: 6. The CDR3 totals 14 residues. Variable domain in full (rest from reference TRBV11-2 and TRBJ1-2): EAGVAQSPRYKIIEKRQSVAFWCNPISGHATLYWYQQILGQGPKLLIQFQNNGVVDDSQLPKDRFSAERLKGVDSTLKIQPAKLEDSAVYLCASSERQGADGYTFGSGTRLTVV.

V usage is TRBV27 and J usage is TRBJ1-5; no reliable D call. The CDR3 has 15 residues. Germline CDR1 is MNHEY and CDR2 is SMNVEV (reference sequence). The V end lost 0 bases, the J end lost 5 bases, and 11 bases lay between the germline ends. The CDR3 nucleotides read TGTGCCAGCAGTTTATCTTTCCTCGCATATCAGCCCCAGCATTTT. It specifies CASSLSFLAYQPQHF.

V is TRBV7-2 and J is TRBJ1-1; TRBD1 aligns across 9 bases. With 2 bases clipped from V and 4 bases from J, the junction kept 2 bases outside the gene matches. The CDR3 length is 14 residues. Germline V lookup: CDR1 SGHTA, CDR2 FQGNSA. The CDR3 coding sequence is TGTGCCAGCAGCTTAAGACAGGGGGGCACTGAAGCTTTCTTT. As protein: CASSLRQGGTEAFF.

The rearrangement joins TRBV6-6 to TRBJ1-4, with D maybe TRBD1 (5 bases). V lost 6 bases and J lost 4, with 12 bases in between. This CDR3 region has 14 residues. Germline V gene sequence: CDR1 MNHNY, CDR2 SVGAGI (reference sequence). The CDR3 coding sequence is TGTGCCAGCAGGGGACCCGTTAATAATGAAAAACTGTTTTTT. Protein: CASRGPVNNEKLFF.

The chain carries TRBV5-1 and TRBJ1-6, with a possible D match to TRBD1 (6 bases). CDR1 is SGHRS, CDR2 YFSETQ, per germline. Trimming stripped 0 bases from V and 10 bases from J, with 14 bases between. The CDR3 totals 15 residues. The CDR3 is CASSLGEGGESPLHF. The CDR3 DNA reads as TGCGCCAGCAGCTTGGGAGAAGGGGGGGAATCACCCCTCCACTTT.

The chain has TRBV7-9 and TRBJ2-5, with TRBD2 identical over 9 bases. CDR1 and CDR2 from the germline V gene are SEHNR and FQNEAQ (reference sequence). The ends lost 5 bases at V and 5 bases at J; junction bases unmatched: 9. The CDR3 totals 15 residues. CDR3 nucleotides: TGTGCCAGCAGCCGGGCAGCGGGGGGATTTGAGACCCAGTACTTC. Translation gives CASSRAAGGFETQYF. Full variable domain (remainder filled in from reference TRBV7-9 and TRBJ2-5): DTGVSQNPRHKITKRGQNVTFRCDPISEHNRLYWYRQTLGQGPEFLTYFQNEAQLEKSRLLSDRFSAERPKGSFSTLEIQRTEQGDSAMYLCASSRAAGGFETQYFGPGTRLLVL.

V and J are TRBV30 and TRBJ1-2; D ambiguous. CDR1 is GTSNPN and CDR2 is SVGIG in the germline V gene (reference sequence). The CDR3 consists of 12 residues. Trimming stripped 2 bases from V and 6 bases from J, with 10 bases between. CDR3 bases: TGTGCCTGGAGTCCGATGGGAGATGGCTACACCTTC. It yields the protein CAWSPMGDGYTF. The whole variable domain, remainder taken from reference TRBV30 and TRBJ1-2, is SQTIHQWPATLVQPVGSPLSLECTVEGTSNPNLYWYRQAAGRGLQLLFYSVGIGQISSEVPQNLSASRPQDRQFILSSKKLLLSDSGFYLCAWSPMGDGYTFGSGTRLTVV.

The V and J genes are TRBV19 and TRBJ1-2; D remains unclear. The V and J ends lost 0 bases and 8 bases respectively, with 10 bases between them. CDR1 LNHDA and CDR2 SQIVND come from the germline V gene (reference sequence). There are 13 residues in the CDR3. In DNA, the CDR3 is TGTGCCAGTAGTATAGATCATCTACGAGGCTACACCTTC. Residues: CASSIDHLRGYTF.

The chain recombines TRBV7-8 with TRBJ2-3; 9 bases fit TRBD1. The CDR3 is 16 residues long. After removal of 5 bases from V and 4 bases from J, the junction contained 10 bases not matched to a gene. Looked up from germline, CDR1 is SGHVS and CDR2 is FQNEAQ. The CDR3 DNA sequence: TGTGCCAGCAGCACCTGGACAGGGGAATCGGCAGATACGCAGTATTTT. Translating it yields CASSTWTGESADTQYF. Full variable domain (remainder filled in from reference TRBV7-8 and TRBJ2-3): GAGVSQSPRYKVAKRGQDVALRCDPISGHVSLFWYQQALGQGPEFLTYFQNEAQLDKSGLPSDRFFAERPEGSVSTLKIQRTQQEDSAVYLCASSTWTGESADTQYFGPGTRLTVL.

The J gene is TRBJ2-5, the V gene TRBV7-2; D gene unclear. Germline lookup yields CDR1 SGHTA and CDR2 FQGNSA. V lost 2 bases and J 2 bases, leaving 12 bases between the germline ends. CDR3 length: 15 amino acids. CDR3 nucleotide sequence: TGTGCCAGCAGCTTACGGGCAGGCCATCAAGAGACCCAGTACTTC. Its protein is CASSLRAGHQETQYF.

The V gene is TRBV12-5, the J gene TRBJ1-1, with TRBD1 matching 7 bases. After removal of 5 bases from V and 4 bases from J, the junction contained 7 bases not matched to a gene. CDR1 is LGHNT and CDR2 is FRNRAP in the germline V gene. The length of the CDR3 is 14 residues. CDR3 sequence (DNA): TGTGCTAGTGGTAGGGGGACAGAACTCACTGAAGCTTTCTTT. It specifies CASGRGTELTEAFF.

The CDR3 loop is CALDGSGGGYTF. The CDR3 DNA sequence: TGTGCCCTCGATGGCTCGGGGGGTGGCTACACCTTC. The rearrangement uses TRBV28 and TRBJ1-2; TRBD1 might be the D (5 bases). Germline CDR1 is MDHEN and CDR2 is SYDVKM. Trimming pared 11 bases from V and 7 bases from J, leaving 17 bases between. CDR3 length: 12 amino acids.

The chain employs TRBV7-9 and TRBJ1-4; D possibly corresponds to TRBD1 (5 bases). The length of the CDR3 is 15 residues. V was pared by 1 base and J by 11 bases, with 17 bases between. The germline gives CDR1 SEHNR, CDR2 FQNEAQ (reference sequence). The CDR3: CASSLEESSRGKLFF. The CDR3 coding sequence is TGTGCCAGCAGCTTAGAAGAATCTAGTCGGGGGAAACTGTTTTTT.